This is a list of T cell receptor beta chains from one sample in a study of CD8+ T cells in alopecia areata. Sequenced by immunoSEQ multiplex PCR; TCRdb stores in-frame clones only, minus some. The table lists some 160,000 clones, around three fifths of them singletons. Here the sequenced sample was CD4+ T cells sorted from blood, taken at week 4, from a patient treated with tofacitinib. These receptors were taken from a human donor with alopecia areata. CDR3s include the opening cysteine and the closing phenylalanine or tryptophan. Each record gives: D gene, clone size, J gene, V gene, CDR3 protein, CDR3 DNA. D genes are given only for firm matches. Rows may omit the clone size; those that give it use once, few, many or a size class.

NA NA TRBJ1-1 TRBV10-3 CATEAKDHMNTEAFF TGTGCCACGGAGGCGAAAGACCATATGAACACTGAAGCTTTCTTT
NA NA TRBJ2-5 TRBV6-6 CASSYGANQETQYF TGTGCCAGCAGTTACGGGGCGAACCAAGAGACCCAGTACTTC
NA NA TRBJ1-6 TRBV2 CASRAVPPNSPLHF TGTGCCAGCAGGGCCGTCCCGCCCAATTCACCCCTCCACTTT
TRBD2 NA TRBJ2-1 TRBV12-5 CASGLAGLAGPQQFF TGTGCTAGTGGTCTCGCGGGACTAGCGGGGCCTCAGCAGTTCTTC
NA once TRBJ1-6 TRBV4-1 CASSQGAARSYNSPLHF TGCGCCAGCAGCCAAGGCGCAGCCCGCTCCTATAATTCACCCCTCCACTTT
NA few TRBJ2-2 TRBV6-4 CASSESSTGELFF TGTGCCAGCAGTGAGAGTAGCACCGGGGAGCTGTTTTTT
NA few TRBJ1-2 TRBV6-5 CASSYSTLGGYGYTF TGTGCCAGCAGTTACTCTACCCTGGGCGGGTATGGCTACACCTTC
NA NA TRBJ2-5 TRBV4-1 CASSQVPVQETQYF TGCGCCAGCAGCCAAGTTCCAGTCCAGGAGACCCAGTACTTC
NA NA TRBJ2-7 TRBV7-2 CASSLARGWGEADF TGTGCCAGCAGCTTAGCGCGAGGTTGGGGTGAGGCAGACTTC
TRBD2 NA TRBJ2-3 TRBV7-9 CASTSRGGGRPQYF TGTGCCAGCACCTCGAGGGGCGGGGGGCGTCCGCAGTATTTT
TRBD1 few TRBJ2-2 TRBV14 CASSHLGQGENTGELFF TGTGCCAGCAGCCACCTCGGACAGGGAGAAAACACCGGGGAGCTGTTTTTT
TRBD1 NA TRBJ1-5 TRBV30 CAWADRGLGQPQHF TGTGCCTGGGCCGACAGGGGGCTGGGGCAGCCCCAGCATTTT
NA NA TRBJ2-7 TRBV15 CATSTGLAYEQYF TGTGCCACCAGCACGGGGCTTGCCTACGAGCAGTACTTC
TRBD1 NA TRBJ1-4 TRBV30 CAWSDRVLGEKLFF TGTGCCTGGAGCGACAGGGTGTTGGGTGAAAAACTGTTTTTT
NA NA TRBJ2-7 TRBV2 CASGVPGLASYEQYF TGTGCCAGCGGGGTACCGGGACTCGCTTCCTACGAGCAGTACTTC
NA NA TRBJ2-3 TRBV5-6 CASSYVDPGTDTQYF TGTGCCAGCAGCTACGTAGATCCCGGCACAGATACGCAGTATTTT
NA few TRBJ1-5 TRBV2 CASSEGDQPQHF TGTGCCAGCAGTGAGGGGGACCAGCCCCAGCATTTT
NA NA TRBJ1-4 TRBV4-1 CASSQVQLSEKLFF TGCGCCAGCAGCCAAGTCCAGCTTAGCGAAAAACTGTTTTTT
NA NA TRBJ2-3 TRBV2 CASRGLTDTQYF TGTGCCAGCAGGGGGCTGACAGATACGCAGTATTTT
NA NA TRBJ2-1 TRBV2 CASSESGGAEFF TGTGCCAGCAGTGAGTCAGGGGGGGCCGAGTTCTTC
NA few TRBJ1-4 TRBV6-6 CASSTRQVATNEKLFF TGTGCCAGCAGTACCCGACAGGTTGCAACTAATGAAAAACTGTTTTTT
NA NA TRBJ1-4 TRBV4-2 CASSQDGQGSTNEKLFF TGTGCCAGCAGCCAAGATGGGCAGGGGAGCACTAATGAAAAACTGTTTTTT
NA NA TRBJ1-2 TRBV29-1 CSVEEELSYGYTF TGCAGCGTTGAAGAGGAACTAAGCTATGGCTACACCTTC
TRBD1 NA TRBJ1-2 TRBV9 CASSVGGQTNYGYTF TGTGCCAGCAGCGTAGGGGGACAGACCAACTATGGCTACACCTTC
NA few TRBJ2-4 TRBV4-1 CASSQGGIPIAKNIQYF TGCGCCAGCAGCCAAGGAGGGATACCTATAGCCAAAAACATTCAGTACTTC
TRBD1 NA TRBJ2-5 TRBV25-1 CASSHTRDRGETQYF TGTGCCAGCAGCCACACCCGTGACAGGGGAGAGACCCAGTACTTC
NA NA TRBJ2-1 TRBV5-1 CASSLGTSSRSSYNEQFF TGCGCCAGCAGCTTGGGGACATCCTCCCGGAGCTCCTACAATGAGCAGTTCTTC
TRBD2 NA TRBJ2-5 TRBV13 CASSLGGLAGRDTQYF TGTGCCAGCAGCTTAGGCGGTTTAGCGGGACGGGACACCCAGTACTTC
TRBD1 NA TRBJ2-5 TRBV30 CAWSVSPGGTQYF TGTGCCTGGAGTGTCTCCCCAGGGGGGACCCAGTACTTC
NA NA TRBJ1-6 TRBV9 CASSGQGSYNSPLHF TGTGCCAGCAGCGGACAAGGTTCCTATAATTCACCCCTCCACTTT
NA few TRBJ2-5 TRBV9 CASSPWGRGETQYF TGTGCCAGCAGCCCATGGGGGCGCGGGGAGACCCAGTACTTC
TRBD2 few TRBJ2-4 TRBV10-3 CAISEVLPGLAGGQYF TGTGCCATCAGTGAGGTTCTCCCGGGACTAGCGGGGGGGCAGTACTTC
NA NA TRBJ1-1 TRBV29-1 CSVYRVLGAFF TGCAGCGTTTACAGGGTTTTAGGAGCTTTCTTT
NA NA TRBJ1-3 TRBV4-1 CASSQDGFIGNTIYF TGCGCCAGCAGCCAAGATGGGTTCATTGGAAACACCATATATTTT
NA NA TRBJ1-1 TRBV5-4 CASSLQQNTEAFF TGTGCCAGCAGCTTGCAGCAGAACACTGAAGCTTTCTTT
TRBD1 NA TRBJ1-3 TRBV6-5 CASSYYGQGSGNTIYF TGTGCCAGCAGTTACTACGGACAGGGGTCCGGAAACACCATATATTTT
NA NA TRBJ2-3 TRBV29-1 CSVAREGDTQYF TGCAGCGTTGCCAGGGAAGGAGATACGCAGTATTTT
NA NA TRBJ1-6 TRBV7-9 CASSLGEGKRSPLHF TGTGCCAGCAGCTTAGGAGAGGGGAAGCGTTCACCCCTCCACTTT
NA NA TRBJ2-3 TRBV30 CAWSVGGDTQYF TGTGCCTGGAGTGTCGGGGGAGATACGCAGTATTTT
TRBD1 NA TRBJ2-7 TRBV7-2 CASSLMPTGVYEQYF TGTGCCAGCAGCTTAATGCCGACAGGGGTCTACGAGCAGTACTTC
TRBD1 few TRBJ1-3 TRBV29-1 CSVDLTGLGNTIYF TGCAGCGTTGACCTGACAGGGCTCGGAAACACCATATATTTT
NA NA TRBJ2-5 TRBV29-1 CSVSLPIRETQYF TGCAGCGTTTCACTACCCATCCGGGAGACCCAGTACTTC
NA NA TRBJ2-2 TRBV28 CASSLSGSYTGELFF TGTGCCAGCAGCCTCTCCGGGTCCTACACCGGGGAGCTGTTTTTT
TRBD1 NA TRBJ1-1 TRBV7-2 CASSTPQGRIAEAFF TGTGCCAGCAGCACTCCACAGGGGCGAATCGCTGAAGCTTTCTTT
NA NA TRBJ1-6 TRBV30 CAWSVGGMNSPLHF TGTGCCTGGAGTGTTGGGGGTATGAATTCACCCCTCCACTTT
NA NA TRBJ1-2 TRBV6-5 CASSDYRVHHGYTF TGTGCCAGCAGCGACTACAGGGTCCACCATGGCTACACCTTC
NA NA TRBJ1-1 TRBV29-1 CSVVGEKRVMNTEAFF TGCAGCGTCGTCGGAGAGAAGAGGGTCATGAACACTGAAGCTTTCTTT
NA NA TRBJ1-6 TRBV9 CASSTLDGNSPLHF TGTGCCAGCAGCACCCTAGATGGGAATTCACCCCTCCACTTT
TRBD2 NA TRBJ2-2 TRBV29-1 CSVVGGATGELFF TGCAGCGTTGTCGGGGGGGCAACCGGGGAGCTGTTTTTT
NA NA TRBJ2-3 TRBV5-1 CASSFTPDTQYF TGCGCCAGCAGCTTTACGCCAGATACGCAGTATTTT
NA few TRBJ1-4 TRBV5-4 CASSNSRVAGEKLFF TGTGCCAGCAGCAATTCCAGGGTGGCAGGGGAAAAACTGTTTTTT
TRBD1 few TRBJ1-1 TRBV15 CATSRASGRGLSEAFF TGTGCCACCAGCAGAGCGTCCGGCAGGGGGCTTTCTGAAGCTTTCTTT
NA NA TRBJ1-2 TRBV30 CAWRMGLASLLNYGYTF TGTGCCTGGCGCATGGGGCTGGCATCCCTTCTTAACTATGGCTACACCTTC
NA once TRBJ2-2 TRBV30 CAWSVPPYRAGTGELFF TGTGCCTGGAGTGTACCCCCTTACAGGGCTGGGACCGGGGAGCTGTTTTTT
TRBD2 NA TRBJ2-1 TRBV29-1 CSAGLVGREQFF TGCAGCGCAGGACTAGTAGGTAGGGAGCAGTTCTTC
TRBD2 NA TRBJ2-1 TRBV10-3 CAISDRLAGNNEQFF TGTGCCATCAGTGATCGACTAGCGGGGAACAATGAGCAGTTCTTC
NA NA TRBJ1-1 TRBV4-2 CASSQGDITEAFF TGTGCCAGCAGCCAAGGGGATATCACTGAAGCTTTCTTT
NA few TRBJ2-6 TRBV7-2 CASSSTSGANVLTF TGTGCCAGCAGCTCCACAAGCGGGGCCAACGTCCTGACTTTC